This TCR beta chain emerged from a study of shared clonotypes between healthy human individuals. For the study at large: Donors, aged 18 to 49, were a couple of women and a few men.

Whole-study findings and limits: The researchers took only blood, and tissue repertoires probably look different.

In the original analysis: Without quality scores, immunoSEQ junctional reads could not be filtered like full-length reads. Generated by immunoSEQ multiplex PCR, the TCRdb table keeps only in-frame clones and is missing some. That table gives V, J and clone size, and the DNA gave D and trimming. The sample includes over a million clones, around 97% of them seen just once. The junction had 6 bases not matched to a gene; V was cut back by 3 bases and J by 2 bases. The CDR3 has 15 residues. CDR1 is KGHSH, CDR2 LQKENI, per germline. About this clone itself: As yet, its antigen is unknown.

Specimen: naive CD4+ T cells sorted from blood. Subset given: CD45RA+ positively selected. This sequence was found in a man aged 25 to 40 in good health. The chain links TRBV18 to TRBJ2-5; 7 bases line up with TRBD2. The CDR3, as DNA: TGTGCCAGCTCACCCTCGCGGGAGCTACAAGAGACCCAGTACTTC. Encoded protein: CASSPSRELQETQYF. Full variable domain (remainder filled in from reference TRBV18 and TRBJ2-5): NAGVMQNPRHLVRRRGQEARLRCSPMKGHSHVYWYRQLPEEGLKFMVYLQKENIIDESGMPKERFSAEFPKEGPSILRIQQVVRGDSAAYFCASSPSRELQETQYFGPGTRLLVL.